The 25 T cell receptor beta chains below come from one sample, sequenced in a study of T-cell memory formation after mild COVID-19. MiXCR, applied by TCRdb to the 5' RACE reads, yields one record per CDR3 protein. The sample holds 150,000 or so distinct CDR3 sequences, approximately 25% seen once. Material for sequencing was PBMCs or a T cell subset sorted from them (not recorded which). The receptors here all came from an adult woman who had mild COVID-19 (a few samples of this study predate the infection). Cell type and time point are not known.

This chain connects TRBV20-1 to TRBJ2-7, with 7 bases lining up with TRBD1. This CDR3 is built from 14 residues. CDR1 and CDR2 from the germline V gene are DFQATT and SNEGSKA (reference sequence). V lost 5 bases to trimming and J lost 3 bases; unmatched junction nucleotides: 10. CDR3 DNA: TGCAGTGCTGAAGACAGGGAGAGATTCTACGAGCAGTACTTC. Its translation: CSAEDRERFYEQYF.

The CDR3 coding sequence is TGCGCCAGCAGCTTGGGCGGAGGAAGCACAGATACGCAGTATTTT. This gives the protein CASSLGGGSTDTQYF. The chain couples TRBV5-1 to TRBJ2-3, with D possibly being TRBD2 (5 bases). V was trimmed by 0 bases and J by 0 bases, leaving 8 bases between them. Germline CDR1 SGHRS, CDR2 YFSETQ. CDR3 length: 15 residues.

This clonotype has only a few counts. V gene TRBV9 combines with J gene TRBJ2-1; D is perhaps TRBD1 or TRBD2 (7 bases each). CDR3 length: 15 amino acids. Germline CDR1 and CDR2: SGDLS and YYNGEE. V dropped 3 bases and J dropped 7 bases, with 17 bases sitting between them. The DNA of the CDR3 is TGTGCCAGCAGCGGGGGGGGAGACAGGGTAAATGAGCAGTTCTTC. Translation: CASSGGGDRVNEQFF.

The sample holds a few counts of this clonotype. This chain joins TRBV27 and TRBJ1-5; D is possibly TRBD1 (6 bases). The CDR3 consists of 15 residues. Trimming stripped 5 bases from V and 2 bases from J, with 13 bases between. Germline CDR1 reads MNHEY; CDR2 reads SMNVEV (reference sequence). CDR3 region: CASSPSPGGNQPQHF. CDR3 nucleotides: TGTGCCAGCAGTCCTTCACCAGGGGGCAATCAGCCCCAGCATTTT.

This clonotype is labeled medium-sized. The chain joins TRBV18 to TRBJ1-5, with D uncertain. There are 15 residues in the CDR3. CDR1 and CDR2 from the germline V gene are KGHSH and LQKENI. V lost 6 bases, J lost 2 bases, and 14 bases lay in between. The CDR3 sequence is CASSVSTIGNQPQHF. CDR3 nucleotide sequence: TGTGCCAGCTCGGTCAGTACAATCGGCAATCAGCCCCAGCATTTT.

This clonotype was counted between two and nine times. The V gene is TRBV7-9, the J gene TRBJ1-6; 8 nucleotides agree with TRBD1. There are 14 residues in the CDR3. Losses at the gene ends were 9 bases for V and 9 bases for J; bases not matched to a gene: 10. Per germline, CDR1 SEHNR and CDR2 FQNEAQ (reference sequence). As DNA, the CDR3 is TGTGCCAGTCCCCACGACAGGGGTGGTTCACCCCTCCACTTT. Residues: CASPHDRGGSPLHF.

V usage is TRBV9 and J usage is TRBJ2-1; D is undetermined. CDR3 length: 13 amino acids. V was cut by 0 bases and J by 7 bases, with 8 bases left in between. Germline-derived CDR1 and CDR2 are SGDLS and YYNGEE. The CDR3 here is CASSVAGRNEQFF. CDR3 DNA sequence: TGTGCCAGCAGCGTAGCAGGCAGGAATGAGCAGTTCTTC.

For the CDR3, the DNA is TGTGCCAGCAGTGTCGGGCGGACCAATGAGCAGTTCTTC. Protein: CASSVGRTNEQFF. The gene calls are TRBV2 and TRBJ2-1; D is unresolved. The ends were cut back, 4 bases at V and 6 bases at J, with 10 bases in the middle. The CDR3 consists of 13 residues. Per the germline V gene, CDR1 is SNHLY and CDR2 is FYNNEI.

The chain uses TRBV27 and TRBJ1-5; maybe TRBD1 (5 bases). Germline CDR1 MNHEY, CDR2 SMNVEV (reference sequence). V was shortened by 4 bases and J by 6 bases, with 10 bases between the two germline ends. The CDR3 extends over 13 amino acids. The CDR3 sequence: CASSWQGSQPQHF. DNA of the CDR3: TGTGCCAGCAGTTGGCAGGGAAGTCAGCCCCAGCATTTT.

This clonotype was seen more than once but under ten times. The chain carries TRBV7-9 and TRBJ2-1; 11 nucleotides line up with TRBD2. Germline values: CDR1 SEHNR, CDR2 FQNEAQ (reference sequence). The CDR3 covers 15 residues. V gave up 4 bases and J gave up 10 bases; unmatched junction bases: 9. The CDR3 bases are TGTGCCAGCAGCTCCCATACCGGGACTAGCGGCGAGCAGTTCTTC. It encodes CASSSHTGTSGEQFF.

The chain recombines TRBV29-1 with TRBJ2-7; 8 bases are a match to TRBD1. The germline V gene encodes CDR1 SQVTM and CDR2 ANQGSEA. The CDR3 is made up of 13 amino acids. V was clipped by 6 bases and J by 0 bases; unmatched bases: 4. The CDR3 DNA sequence: TGCAGCGTGGAGACAGGGGTCTCCTACGAGCAGTACTTC. This codes for CSVETGVSYEQYF.

This clonotype turned up a few times. V and J are TRBV2 and TRBJ1-5; 9 nucleotides line up with TRBD1. Germline V gene sequence: CDR1 SNHLY, CDR2 FYNNEI. With 10 bases clipped from V and 4 bases from J, the junction kept 11 bases outside the gene matches. This CDR3 has 15 residues. CDR3 sequence reads: CATQPLQGANQPQHF. Written as DNA, the CDR3 is TGTGCCACCCAACCTCTACAGGGGGCGAATCAGCCCCAGCATTTT.

The V call is TRBV6-2 or TRBV6-3, the J call TRBJ2-4; possible D gene TRBD1, 5 bases. Trimming stripped 2 bases from V and 3 bases from J, with 17 bases between. The CDR3 sequence is 17 residues long. CDR1 is MNHEY, CDR2 SVGEGT, per germline. CDR3 in amino acids: CASSYTTGVPSKNIQYF. The CDR3 DNA reads TGTGCCAGCAGTTACACCACAGGAGTCCCAAGCAAAAACATTCAGTACTTC.

The V and J genes are TRBV14 and TRBJ2-1, with TRBD2 identical over 12 bases. V trimming: 2 bases; J trimming: 8 bases; junction bases outside the gene matches: 7. The germline gives CDR1 SGHDN, CDR2 FVKESK. The CDR3 runs to 16 residues. CDR3 sequence: CASSQRLAGGPDEQFF. The CDR3 DNA follows: TGTGCCAGCAGCCAAAGGCTAGCGGGAGGGCCCGATGAGCAGTTCTTC. Full variable domain (missing parts from reference TRBV14 and TRBJ2-1): EAGVTQFPSHSVIEKGQTVTLRCDPISGHDNLYWYRRVMGKEIKFLLHFVKESKQDESGMPNNRFLAERTGGTYSTLKVQPAELEDSGVYFCASSQRLAGGPDEQFFGPGTRLTVL.

V gene TRBV7-9 combines with J gene TRBJ2-1, with D perhaps matching TRBD2 (7 bases). Germline-derived CDR1 and CDR2 are SEHNR and FQNEAQ (reference sequence). The germline V and J ends were trimmed by 6 bases and 10 bases, with 16 bases remaining between them. This CDR3 has 13 amino acids. The CDR3 DNA is TGTGCCAGCAGTCCCACAGGGAGGGTCGAGCAGTTCTTC. Protein sequence: CASSPTGRVEQFF.

The rearrangement uses TRBV29-1 and TRBJ2-1; D is undetermined. This CDR3 has 14 residues. Germline loops: CDR1 SQVTM, CDR2 ANQGSEA. The ends were cut back, 0 bases at V and 0 bases at J, with 6 bases in the middle. CDR3 sequence (DNA): TGCAGCGTTGAAGACTCGAGCTCCTACAATGAGCAGTTCTTC. Amino acids: CSVEDSSSYNEQFF.

This sequence joins TRBV7-6 and TRBJ1-3; D gene ambiguous. Germline lookup yields CDR1 SGHVS and CDR2 FNYEAQ. Deletions cut 0 bases from V and 4 bases from J, with 4 bases between. CDR3 length equals 13 residues. The CDR3 region is CASSLALGNTIYF. CDR3 nucleotide sequence: TGTGCCAGCAGCTTAGCGCTGGGAAACACCATATATTTT.

This clonotype turned up a few times. The chain recombines TRBV7-9 with TRBJ2-2; no clear D. This CDR3 region has 15 residues. V shed 5 bases and J shed 4 bases, with 14 bases lying between them. The germline gives CDR1 SEHNR, CDR2 FQNEAQ (reference sequence). CDR3 nucleotides: TGTGCCAGCAGCGCGCGTAAGGCTTCCACCGGGGAGCTGTTTTTT. The encoded protein is CASSARKASTGELFF.

The rearrangement uses TRBV12-3 or TRBV12-4 and TRBJ2-3; no clear D. With 1 base removed from V and 0 bases from J, the gap between germline ends came to 8 bases. The CDR3 is 15 amino acids. CDR3 sequence reads: CASSLVSQSTDTQYF. In nucleotides, the CDR3 is TGTGCCAGCAGTTTAGTATCCCAGAGCACAGATACGCAGTATTTT.

The J gene is TRBJ1-5, the V gene TRBV12-3 or TRBV12-4; possible D gene TRBD1, 5 bases. Trimming pared 5 bases from V and 2 bases from J, leaving 10 bases between. CDR3 size: 14 residues. Written as DNA, the CDR3 is TGTGCCAGCAGTGACGGGGGTGGCAATCAGCCCCAGCATTTT. Protein: CASSDGGGNQPQHF.

The sample holds a few counts of this clonotype. This sequence joins TRBV9 and TRBJ2-3; 7 bases are a match to TRBD2. The CDR3 has 15 amino acids. Trimming at V came to 4 bases and at J to 3 bases, leaving 8 bases not matched to a gene. The V gene's germline CDR1 is SGDLS and CDR2 YYNGEE. The CDR3 nucleotides are TGTGCCAGCAGCTCTCGGGGGGATCTAACAGATACGCAGTATTTT. It yields the protein CASSSRGDLTDTQYF.

The gene calls are TRBV4-3 and TRBJ2-1, with 7 bases that match TRBD2. This CDR3 region has 18 residues. CDR1 is LGHNA, CDR2 YSLEER, per germline. V trimming: 0 bases; J trimming: 5 bases; junction bases outside the gene matches: 13. The CDR3 spells CASSQESVSLANHNEQFF. The CDR3 DNA sequence: TGCGCCAGCAGCCAAGAGTCGGTTTCACTAGCGAACCACAATGAGCAGTTCTTC.

This clonotype was recorded many times. An end of the junction differs from the germline gene, which may be a read error. The rearrangement joins TRBV7-9 to TRBJ2-3; D unclear. The CDR3 sequence is 12 residues long. The germline gives CDR1 SEHNR, CDR2 FQNEAQ (reference sequence). The DNA of the CDR3 is TGTGCCAGCAGTTTAGGGCCAGATACGCAGTATTTT. It is translated as CASSLGPDTQYF.

Only one count was recorded for this clonotype. The CDR3 DNA reads TGTGCCAGCTCTCGGAGGGGTAGCGGGAGAGGCAATGAGCAGTTCTTC. Its protein is CASSRRGSGRGNEQFF. The J gene is TRBJ2-1, the V gene TRBV27; 9 nucleotides agree with TRBD2. Germline V gene sequence: CDR1 MNHEY, CDR2 SMNVEV (reference sequence). V trimming: 8 bases; J trimming: 6 bases; junction bases outside the gene matches: 14. This CDR3 is built from 16 residues.

The V and J genes are TRBV11-2 and TRBJ2-7, with a possible D match to TRBD2 (5 bases). Germline loops: CDR1 SGHAT, CDR2 FQNNGV. The V and J ends lost 5 bases and 0 bases respectively, with 14 bases between them. This CDR3 spans 15 amino acids. The CDR3: CASSLGVAGSYEQYF. In nucleotides, the CDR3 is TGTGCCAGCAGCCTAGGAGTTGCGGGCTCCTACGAGCAGTACTTC.